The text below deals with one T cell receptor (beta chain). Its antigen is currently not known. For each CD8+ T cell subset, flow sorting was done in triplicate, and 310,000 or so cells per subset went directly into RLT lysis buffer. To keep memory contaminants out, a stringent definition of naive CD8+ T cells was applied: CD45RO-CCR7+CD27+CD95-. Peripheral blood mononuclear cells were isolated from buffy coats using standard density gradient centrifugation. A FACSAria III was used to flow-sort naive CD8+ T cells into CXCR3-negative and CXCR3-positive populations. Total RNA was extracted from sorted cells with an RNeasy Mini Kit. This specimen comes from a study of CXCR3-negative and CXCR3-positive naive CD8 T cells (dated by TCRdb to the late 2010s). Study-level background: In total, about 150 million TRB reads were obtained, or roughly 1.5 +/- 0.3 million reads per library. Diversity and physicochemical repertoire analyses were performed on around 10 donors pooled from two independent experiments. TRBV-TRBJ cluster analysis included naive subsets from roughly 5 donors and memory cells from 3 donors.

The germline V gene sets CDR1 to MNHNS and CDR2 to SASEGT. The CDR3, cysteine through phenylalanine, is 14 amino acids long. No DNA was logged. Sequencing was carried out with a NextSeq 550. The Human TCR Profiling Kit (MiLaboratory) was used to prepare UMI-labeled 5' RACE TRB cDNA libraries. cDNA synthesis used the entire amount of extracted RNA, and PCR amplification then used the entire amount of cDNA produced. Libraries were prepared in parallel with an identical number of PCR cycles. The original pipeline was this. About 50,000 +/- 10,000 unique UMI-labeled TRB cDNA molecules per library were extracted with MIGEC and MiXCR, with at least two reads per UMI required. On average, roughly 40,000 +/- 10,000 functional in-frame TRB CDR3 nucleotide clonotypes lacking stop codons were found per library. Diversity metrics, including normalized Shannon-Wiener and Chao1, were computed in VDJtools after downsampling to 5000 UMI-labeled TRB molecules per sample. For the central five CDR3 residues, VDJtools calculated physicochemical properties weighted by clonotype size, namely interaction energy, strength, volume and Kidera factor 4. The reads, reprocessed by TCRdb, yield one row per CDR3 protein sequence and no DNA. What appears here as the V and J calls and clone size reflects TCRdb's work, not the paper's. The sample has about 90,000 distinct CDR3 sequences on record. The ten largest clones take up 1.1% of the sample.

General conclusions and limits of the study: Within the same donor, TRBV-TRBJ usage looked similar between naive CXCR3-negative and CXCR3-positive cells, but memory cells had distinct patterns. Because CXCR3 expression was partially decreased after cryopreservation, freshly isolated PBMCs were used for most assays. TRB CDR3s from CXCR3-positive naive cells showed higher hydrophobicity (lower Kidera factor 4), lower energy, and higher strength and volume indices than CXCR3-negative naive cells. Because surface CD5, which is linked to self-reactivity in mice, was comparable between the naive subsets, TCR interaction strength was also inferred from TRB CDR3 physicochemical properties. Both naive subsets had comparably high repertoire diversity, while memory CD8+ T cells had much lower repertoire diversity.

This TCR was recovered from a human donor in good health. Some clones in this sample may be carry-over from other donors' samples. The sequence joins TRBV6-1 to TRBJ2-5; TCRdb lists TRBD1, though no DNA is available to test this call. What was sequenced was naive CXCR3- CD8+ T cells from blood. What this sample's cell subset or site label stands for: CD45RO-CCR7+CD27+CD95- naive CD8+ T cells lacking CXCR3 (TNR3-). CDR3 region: CASSDRYPPETQYF.